This T cell receptor beta chain originates from a study of CD8+ T cells in alopecia areata. RNA extraction and reverse transcription yielded cDNA as sequencing template. The data were produced by immunoSEQ multiplex PCR, yet TCRdb's version contains in-frame clones alone and is incomplete. The profile shows 120,000 or so clones, around 50% of them singletons. Germline V gene sequence: CDR1 GTSNPN, CDR2 SVGIG (reference sequence). With V trimmed by 0 bases and J by 8 bases, 13 bases remained unmatched. The CDR3 loop spans 16 amino acids. In regard to this clone: Its antigen is as yet unknown.

Findings and limits, study-wide: TCR sharing across patients was less clear than in mice, possibly HLA-related. Researchers report lesional scalp, most notably alopecia totalis/universalis, outstripped normal scalp in clonality.

The rearrangement links TRBV30 to TRBJ2-1, with 7 nucleotides matching TRBD1. The sequence came from a human donor with alopecia areata. Material: NKG2D-low CD8+ T cells sorted from blood. CDR3 protein: CAWSVRRGPFRDEQFF. The CDR3 bases are TGTGCCTGGAGTGTTAGAAGGGGGCCCTTTAGGGATGAGCAGTTCTTC.